This is a list of T cell receptor beta chains from one sample in a study of T cells in Graves' hyperthyroidism and ophthalmopathy. One entry per CDR3 protein results from TCRdb running MiXCR on the multiplex PCR reads. The sample has more than 350,000 distinct CDR3 sequences, 14% seen once; the top ten hold around 20%. The source material was blood. The receptors were sampled from a woman aged 25-40 years with Graves' ophthalmopathy. CDR3s include the opening cysteine and the closing phenylalanine or tryptophan. A D gene is named only where the DNA matches it firmly. Size is stated for part of the rows, as once, few or many counts, or as a class when the clone is expanded.

TRBV27	many	NA	TRBJ2-3	CATKGRGGSTDTQYF	TGTGCCACTAAGGGCAGGGGGGGATCCACAGATACGCAGTATTTT
TRBV9	many	TRBD1	TRBJ1-1	CASSVEGQGRAFF	TGTGCCAGCAGCGTAGAGGGACAGGGGCGCGCTTTCTTT
TRBV27	many	NA	TRBJ1-5	CASSFSGSQPQHF	TGTGCCAGCAGTTTCAGTGGTAGTCAGCCCCAGCATTTT
TRBV6-1	few	TRBD1	TRBJ2-2	CASSEKGAGTGELFF	TGTGCCAGCAGTGAAAAGGGGGCTGGTACCGGGGAGCTGTTTTTT
TRBV24-1	NA	NA	TRBJ2-1	CATSAVGSYNEQFF	TGTGCCACCAGTGCGGTAGGCTCCTACAATGAGCAGTTCTTC
TRBV6-5	NA	TRBD2	TRBJ2-5	CASSYSTGLAGGTYQETQYF	TGTGCCAGCAGTTACTCCACGGGACTAGCGGGGGGGACGTACCAAGAGACCCAGTACTTC
TRBV19	NA	NA	TRBJ2-1	CASSIVIYNEQFF	TGTGCCAGTAGTATCGTTATCTACAATGAGCAGTTCTTC
TRBV12-3/TRBV12-4	many	TRBD1	TRBJ1-5	CASSLTGTGASQPQHF	TGTGCCAGCAGTTTAACTGGGACAGGGGCTAGTCAGCCCCAGCATTTT
TRBV6-1	many	NA	TRBJ2-1	CASRSWDFNEQFF	TGTGCCAGCAGATCCTGGGACTTTAATGAGCAGTTCTTC
TRBV20-1	many	TRBD2	TRBJ2-3	CSAEKTPELAGGYTQYF	TGCAGTGCTGAGAAGACGCCGGAACTAGCGGGGGGGTACACGCAGTATTTT
TRBV7-2	many	NA	TRBJ2-7	CASSFIGMTYEQYF	TGTGCCAGCAGCTTTATAGGGATGACCTACGAGCAGTACTTC
TRBV6-5	many	NA	TRBJ2-7	CASSYWDGTYEQYF	TGTGCCAGCAGTTACTGGGACGGGACCTACGAGCAGTACTTC
TRBV6-1	many	NA	TRBJ2-2	CASSWSPGELFF	TGTGCCAGCAGTTGGTCACCCGGGGAGCTGTTTTTT
TRBV4-1	NA	TRBD2	TRBJ2-2	CASSILAGGANTGELFF	TGCGCCAGCAGCATACTAGCGGGGGGCGCGAACACCGGGGAGCTGTTTTTT
TRBV28	many	NA	TRBJ2-3	CASISRPRPGDTQYF	TGTGCCAGCATTTCACGACCACGCCCGGGTGATACGCAGTATTTT
TRBV20-1	many	TRBD1	TRBJ2-1	CSARGQGTDEQFF	TGCAGTGCAAGAGGACAGGGGACCGATGAGCAGTTCTTC
TRBV10-3	NA	NA	TRBJ1-2	CAISVTGGAYGYTF	TGTGCCATCAGTGTAACCGGTGGGGCCTATGGCTACACCTTC
TRBV12-3/TRBV12-4	many	TRBD1	TRBJ2-7	CASSLSPGQGYEQYF	TGTGCCAGCAGTTTATCCCCCGGACAGGGGTACGAGCAGTACTTC
TRBV11-3	NA	TRBD2	TRBJ2-7	CASSSTTSGGVSSYEQYF	TGTGCCAGCAGCTCTACGACTAGCGGGGGGGTCAGCTCCTACGAGCAGTACTTC
TRBV4-2	many	TRBD2	TRBJ2-5	CASSQGSYGGETQYF	TGTGCCAGCAGCCAAGGTTCTTACGGGGGGGAGACCCAGTACTTC
TRBV20-1	NA	NA	TRBJ2-5	CSARDAQETQYF	TGCAGTGCTAGAGACGCGCAAGAGACCCAGTACTTC
TRBV6-2/TRBV6-3	many	TRBD1	TRBJ2-2	CASRTGAGTGELFF	TGTGCCAGCAGGACAGGGGCCGGGACCGGGGAGCTGTTTTTT
TRBV6-2/TRBV6-3	NA	NA	TRBJ2-2	CASSIIPRLNANTGELFF	TGTGCCAGCAGTATCATCCCGAGACTCAACGCGAACACCGGGGAGCTGTTTTTT
TRBV9	few	NA	TRBJ1-3	CASSVFWGDSGNTIYF	TGTGCCAGCAGCGTATTCTGGGGCGACTCTGGAAACACCATATATTTT
TRBV29-1	NA	TRBD2	TRBJ2-5	CSVGLAGGGGKTQYF	TGCAGCGTTGGACTAGCGGGGGGGGGAGGAAAGACCCAGTACTTC
TRBV7-8	many	NA	TRBJ2-5	CASSLRTYQETQYF	TGTGCCAGCAGCTTACGGACTTACCAAGAGACCCAGTACTTC
TRBV20-1	many	NA	TRBJ2-2	CSASTGPGELFF	TGCAGTGCTAGTACGGGGCCCGGGGAGCTGTTTTTT
TRBV6-4	few	NA	TRBJ2-2	CASSDWAERNTGELFF	TGTGCCAGCAGTGACTGGGCCGAAAGGAACACCGGGGAGCTGTTTTTT
TRBV2	few	TRBD2	TRBJ2-3	CASSGTSGGDTDTQYF	TGTGCCAGCAGTGGGACTAGCGGGGGGGACACAGATACGCAGTATTTT
TRBV12-3/TRBV12-4	many	TRBD1	TRBJ1-2	CASSPSRDRDPSGYTF	TGTGCCAGCAGTCCCAGCCGGGACAGGGATCCGTCAGGCTACACCTTC
TRBV28	few	NA	TRBJ1-6	CASSLSPSSYNSPPHF	TGTGCCAGCAGTTTAAGCCCCAGCTCCTATAATTCACCCCCCCACTTT
TRBV11-2	many	TRBD2	TRBJ2-5	CASSLAGGPGETQYF	TGTGCCAGCAGCTTAGCGGGGGGGCCGGGAGAGACCCAGTACTTC
TRBV6-1	many	NA	TRBJ1-2	CASSLSPDYGYTF	TGTGCCAGCAGTTTATCCCCAGATTATGGCTACACCTTC
TRBV20-1	NA	NA	TRBJ2-2	CSARTGKAGELFF	TGCAGTGCTAGAACAGGAAAGGCCGGGGAGCTGTTTTTT
TRBV5-5	few	NA	TRBJ2-1	CAGSLVYRDNEQFF	TGTGCCGGCAGCTTGGTTTACAGAGACAATGAGCAGTTCTTC
TRBV9	once	NA	TRBJ1-3	CASSGLGVGENTIYF	TGTGCCAGCAGCGGACTCGGGGTTGGAGAAAACACCATATATTTT
TRBV6-1	NA	TRBD2	TRBJ2-4	CASSGYGTRVLPGAKNIQYF	TGTGCCAGCAGTGGGTATGGGACTAGGGTTTTGCCCGGCGCCAAAAACATTCAGTACTTC
TRBV24-1	many	NA	TRBJ1-3	CATSAGSSGNTIYF	TGTGCCACCAGTGCAGGATCCTCTGGAAACACCATATATTTT
TRBV28	many	TRBD2	TRBJ2-5	CASLTTHPRLAGGPETQYF	TGTGCCAGCCTTACCACGCATCCCCGACTAGCGGGGGGTCCAGAGACCCAGTACTTC
TRBV9	few	NA	TRBJ1-3	CASSVADPRSGNTIYF	TGTGCCAGCAGCGTAGCCGATCCCCGCTCTGGAAACACCATATATTTT
TRBV7-3	NA	TRBD1	TRBJ2-3	CASSLRQGATDTQYF	TGTGCCAGCAGCTTACGGCAGGGGGCCACAGATACGCAGTATTTT
TRBV28	many	TRBD1	TRBJ2-7	CAASAGTGKYEQYF	TGTGCCGCCTCGGCTGGGACAGGGAAATACGAGCAGTACTTC
TRBV12-3/TRBV12-4	NA	TRBD2	TRBJ2-6	CASSLGGGLAGLSGANVLTF	TGTGCCAGCAGTTTAGGAGGGGGCCTAGCGGGGCTCTCTGGGGCCAACGTCCTGACTTTC
TRBV3-1	many	NA	TRBJ2-1	CASSQHSLGRGYNEQFF	TGTGCCAGCAGCCAGCATTCTTTAGGGCGAGGATACAATGAGCAGTTCTTC
TRBV6-1	many	TRBD1	TRBJ1-2	CASSIPDRHGAMATF	TGTGCCAGCAGTATACCGGACAGGCACGGGGCTATGGCCACCTTC
TRBV3-1	many	NA	TRBJ2-2	CASSRTINTGELFF	TGTGCCAGCAGCCGGACTATCAACACCGGGGAGCTGTTTTTT
TRBV20-1	many	NA	TRBJ1-5	CSARQAYSNQPQHF	TGCAGTGCTAGACAGGCTTATAGCAATCAGCCCCAGCATTTT
TRBV2	many	NA	TRBJ2-3	CASSALRRTDTQYF	TGTGCCAGCAGCGCCCTAAGACGAACAGATACGCAGTATTTT